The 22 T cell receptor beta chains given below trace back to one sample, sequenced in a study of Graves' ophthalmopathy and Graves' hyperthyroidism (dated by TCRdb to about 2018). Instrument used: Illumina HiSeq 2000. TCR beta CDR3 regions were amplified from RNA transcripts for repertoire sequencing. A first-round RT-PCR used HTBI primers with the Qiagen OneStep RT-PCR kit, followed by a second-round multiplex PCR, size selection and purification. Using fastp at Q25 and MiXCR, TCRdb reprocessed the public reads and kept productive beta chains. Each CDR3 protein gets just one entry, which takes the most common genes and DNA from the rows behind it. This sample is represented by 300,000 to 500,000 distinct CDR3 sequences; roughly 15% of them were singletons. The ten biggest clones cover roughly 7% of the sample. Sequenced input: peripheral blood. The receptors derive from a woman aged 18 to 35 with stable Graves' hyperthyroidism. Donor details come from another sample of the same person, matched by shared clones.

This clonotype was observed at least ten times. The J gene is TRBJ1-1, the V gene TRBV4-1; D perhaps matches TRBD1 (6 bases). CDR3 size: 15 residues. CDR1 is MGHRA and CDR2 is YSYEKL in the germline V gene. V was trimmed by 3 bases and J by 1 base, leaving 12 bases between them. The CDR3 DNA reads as TGCGCCAGCAGCCAGAGACAGGCCCAGAACACTGAAGCTTTCTTT. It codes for CASSQRQAQNTEAFF.

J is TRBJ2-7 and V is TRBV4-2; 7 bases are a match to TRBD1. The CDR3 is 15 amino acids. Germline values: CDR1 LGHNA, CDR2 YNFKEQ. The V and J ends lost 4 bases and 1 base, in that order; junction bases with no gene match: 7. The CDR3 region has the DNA TGTGCCAGCAGCCCCCCGGGACAGACATCCTACGAGCAGTACTTC. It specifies CASSPPGQTSYEQYF.

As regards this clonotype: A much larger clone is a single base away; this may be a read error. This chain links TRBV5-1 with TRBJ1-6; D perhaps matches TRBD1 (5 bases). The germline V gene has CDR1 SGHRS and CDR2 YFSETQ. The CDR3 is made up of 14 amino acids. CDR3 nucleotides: TGCACCAGCAGCTTGTCCAGGGAGGATTCACCCCTCCACTTT. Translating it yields CTSSLSREDSPLHF. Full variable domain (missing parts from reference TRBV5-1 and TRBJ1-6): KAGVTQTPRYLIKTRGQQVTLSCSPISGHRSVSWYQQTPGQGLQFLFEYFSETQRNKGNFPGRFSGRQFSNSRSEMNVSTLELGDSALYLCTSSLSREDSPLHFGNGTRLTVT.

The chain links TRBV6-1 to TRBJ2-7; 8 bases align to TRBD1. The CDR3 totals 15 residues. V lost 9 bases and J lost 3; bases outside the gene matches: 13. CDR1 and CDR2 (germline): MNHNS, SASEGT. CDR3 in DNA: TGTGCCAGTAGCCCGACAGGGGCGAAAAACTACGAGCAGTACTTC. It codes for CASSPTGAKNYEQYF.

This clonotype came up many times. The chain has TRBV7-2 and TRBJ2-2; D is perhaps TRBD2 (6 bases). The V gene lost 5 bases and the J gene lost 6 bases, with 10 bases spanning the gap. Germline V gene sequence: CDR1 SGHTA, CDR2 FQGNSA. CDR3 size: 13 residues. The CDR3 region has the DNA TGTGCCAGCAGCCGTCCGGGGGCCGGGGAGCTGTTTTTT. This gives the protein CASSRPGAGELFF.

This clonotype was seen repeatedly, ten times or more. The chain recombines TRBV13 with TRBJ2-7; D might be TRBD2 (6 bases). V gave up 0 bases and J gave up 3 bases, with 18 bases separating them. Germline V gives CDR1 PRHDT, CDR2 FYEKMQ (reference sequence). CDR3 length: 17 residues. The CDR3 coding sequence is TGTGCCAGCAGCTTAGGCCGGGGTGCGAGGGGAGGCTACGAGCAGTACTTC. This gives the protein CASSLGRGARGGYEQYF.

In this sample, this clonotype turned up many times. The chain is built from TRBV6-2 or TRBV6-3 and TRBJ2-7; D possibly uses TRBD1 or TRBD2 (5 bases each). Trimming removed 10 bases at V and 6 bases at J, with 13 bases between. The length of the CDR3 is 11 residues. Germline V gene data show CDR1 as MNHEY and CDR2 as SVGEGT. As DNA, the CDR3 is TGTGCCACCACGTGGGGACGCGAGCAGTACTTC. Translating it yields CATTWGREQYF.

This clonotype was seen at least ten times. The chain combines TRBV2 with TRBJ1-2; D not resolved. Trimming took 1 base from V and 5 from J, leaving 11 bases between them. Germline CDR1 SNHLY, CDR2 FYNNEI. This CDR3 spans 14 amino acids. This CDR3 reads CASSEVGDRYGYTF. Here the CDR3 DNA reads TGTGCCAGCAGTGAAGTCGGGGATCGTTATGGCTACACCTTC.

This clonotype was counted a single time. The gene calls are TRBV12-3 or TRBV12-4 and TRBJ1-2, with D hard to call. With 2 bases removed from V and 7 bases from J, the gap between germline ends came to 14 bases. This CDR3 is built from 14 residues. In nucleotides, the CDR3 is TGTGCCAGCAGTTTAAGGGTAAATTCGGGTGGCTACACCTTC. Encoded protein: CASSLRVNSGGYTF.

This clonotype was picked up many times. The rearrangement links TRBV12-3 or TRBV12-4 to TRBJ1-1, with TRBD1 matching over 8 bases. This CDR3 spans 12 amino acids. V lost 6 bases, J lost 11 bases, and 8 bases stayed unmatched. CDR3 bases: TGTGCCAGCAGCTCGGACAGGGTGATGGCTTTCTTT. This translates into CASSSDRVMAFF.

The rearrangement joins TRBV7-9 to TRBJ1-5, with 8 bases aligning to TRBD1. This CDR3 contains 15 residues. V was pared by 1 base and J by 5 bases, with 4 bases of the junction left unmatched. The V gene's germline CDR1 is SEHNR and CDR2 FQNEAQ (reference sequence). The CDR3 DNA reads TGTGCCAGCAGCTTAGGGGGCAGGGGGCATCAGCCCCAGCATTTT. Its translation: CASSLGGRGHQPQHF.

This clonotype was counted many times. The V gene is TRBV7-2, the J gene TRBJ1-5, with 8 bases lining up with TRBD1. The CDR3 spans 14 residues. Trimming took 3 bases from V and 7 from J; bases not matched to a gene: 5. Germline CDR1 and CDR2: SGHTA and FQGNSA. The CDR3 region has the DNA TGTGCCAGCAGCTTTTCAGGGGGCGGACAGCCCCAGCATTTT. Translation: CASSFSGGGQPQHF.

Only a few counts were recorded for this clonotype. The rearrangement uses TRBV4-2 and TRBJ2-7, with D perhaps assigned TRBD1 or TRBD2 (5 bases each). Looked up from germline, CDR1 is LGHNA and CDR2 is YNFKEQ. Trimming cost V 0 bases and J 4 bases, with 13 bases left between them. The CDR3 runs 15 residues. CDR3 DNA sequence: TGTGCCAGCAGCCAAGACGAAGGGACCCCGTACGAGCAGTACTTC. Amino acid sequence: CASSQDEGTPYEQYF.

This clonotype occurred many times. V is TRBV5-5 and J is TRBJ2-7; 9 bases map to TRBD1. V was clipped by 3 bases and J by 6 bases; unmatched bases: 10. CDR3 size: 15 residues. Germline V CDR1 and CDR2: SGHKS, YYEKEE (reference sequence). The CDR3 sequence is CASSSRPGQGIEQYF. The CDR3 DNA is TGTGCCAGCAGCTCCCGACCGGGACAGGGAATCGAGCAGTACTTC.

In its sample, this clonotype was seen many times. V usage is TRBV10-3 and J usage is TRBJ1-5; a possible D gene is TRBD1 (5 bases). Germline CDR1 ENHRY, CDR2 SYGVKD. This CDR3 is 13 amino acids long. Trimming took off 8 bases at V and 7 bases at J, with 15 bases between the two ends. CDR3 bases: TGTGCCATCCGTGGCAGGGAGGGGCAGCCCCAGCATTTT. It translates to CAIRGREGQPQHF.

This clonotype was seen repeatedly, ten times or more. The DNA of the CDR3 is TGCAGTGCTGGCCTGGGGGGGCAAGCCTACGAGCAGTACTTC. This codes for CSAGLGGQAYEQYF. The chain has TRBV20-1 and TRBJ2-7; D might be TRBD2 (7 bases). There are 14 residues in the CDR3. The germline CDR1 and CDR2 sequences are DFQATT and SNEGSKA (reference sequence). V was pared by 5 bases and J by 2 bases, with 16 bases between.

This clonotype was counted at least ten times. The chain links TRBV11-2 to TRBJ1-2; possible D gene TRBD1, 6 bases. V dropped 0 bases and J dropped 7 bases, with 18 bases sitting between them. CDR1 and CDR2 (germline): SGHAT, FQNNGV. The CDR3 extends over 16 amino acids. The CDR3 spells CASSLDRGLSPSGYTF. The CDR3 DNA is TGTGCCAGCAGCTTAGACAGGGGCCTTTCCCCCAGTGGCTACACCTTC.

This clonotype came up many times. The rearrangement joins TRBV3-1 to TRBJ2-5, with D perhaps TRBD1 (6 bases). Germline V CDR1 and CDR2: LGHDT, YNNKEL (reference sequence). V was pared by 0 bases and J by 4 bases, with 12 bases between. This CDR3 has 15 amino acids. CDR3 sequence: CASSQEQGFGETQYF. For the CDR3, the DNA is TGTGCCAGCAGCCAAGAACAGGGCTTTGGAGAGACCCAGTACTTC.

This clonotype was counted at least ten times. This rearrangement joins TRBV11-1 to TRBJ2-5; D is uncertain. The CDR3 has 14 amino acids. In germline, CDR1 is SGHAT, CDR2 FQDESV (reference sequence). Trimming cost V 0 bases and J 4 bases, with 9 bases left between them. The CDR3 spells CASSLAVSRETQYF. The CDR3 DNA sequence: TGTGCCAGCAGCTTAGCGGTATCAAGAGAGACCCAGTACTTC. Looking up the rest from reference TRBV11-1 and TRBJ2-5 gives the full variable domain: EAEVAQSPRYKITEKSQAVAFWCDPISGHATLYWYRQILGQGPELLVQFQDESVVDDSQLPKDRFSAERLKGVDSTLKIQPAELGDSAMYLCASSLAVSRETQYFGPGTRLLVL.

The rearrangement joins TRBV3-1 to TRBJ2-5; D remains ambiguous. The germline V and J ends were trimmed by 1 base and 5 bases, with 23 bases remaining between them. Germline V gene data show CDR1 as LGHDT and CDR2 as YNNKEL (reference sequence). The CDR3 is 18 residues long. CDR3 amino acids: CASSQVDYSYSTGETQYF. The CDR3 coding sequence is TGTGCCAGCAGCCAAGTCGATTACTCTTACTCCACTGGGGAGACCCAGTACTTC.

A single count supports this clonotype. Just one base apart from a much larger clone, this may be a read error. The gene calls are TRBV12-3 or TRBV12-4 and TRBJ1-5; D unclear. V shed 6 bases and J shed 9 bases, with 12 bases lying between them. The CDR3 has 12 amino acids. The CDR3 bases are TGTGCCAGCAGACGGGATTGGGGGCCCCAGCATTTT. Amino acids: CASRRDWGPQHF.

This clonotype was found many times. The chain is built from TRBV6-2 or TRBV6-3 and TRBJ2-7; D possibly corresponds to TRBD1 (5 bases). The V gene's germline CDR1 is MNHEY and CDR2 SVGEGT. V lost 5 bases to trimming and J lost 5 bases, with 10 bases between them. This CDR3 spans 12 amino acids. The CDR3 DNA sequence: TGTGCCAGCAGTCCGGACACTAACGAGCAGTACTTC. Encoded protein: CASSPDTNEQYF.